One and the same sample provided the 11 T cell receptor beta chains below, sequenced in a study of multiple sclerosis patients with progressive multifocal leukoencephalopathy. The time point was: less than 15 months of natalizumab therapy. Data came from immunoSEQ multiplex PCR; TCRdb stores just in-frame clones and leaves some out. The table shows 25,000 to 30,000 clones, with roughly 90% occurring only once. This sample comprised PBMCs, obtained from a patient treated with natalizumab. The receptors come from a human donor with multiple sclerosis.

The CDR3: CASSLDLAGTSYEQYF. The DNA for the CDR3 is TGTGCCAGCAGCTTGGACCTAGCGGGGACGTCCTACGAGCAGTACTTC. J is TRBJ2-7 and V is TRBV5-6; TRBD2 agrees at 9 bases. There are 16 residues in the CDR3. V shed 0 bases, J shed 1 base, and the junction held 5 bases outside the gene matches. From germline, CDR1 is SGHDT and CDR2 YYEEEE.

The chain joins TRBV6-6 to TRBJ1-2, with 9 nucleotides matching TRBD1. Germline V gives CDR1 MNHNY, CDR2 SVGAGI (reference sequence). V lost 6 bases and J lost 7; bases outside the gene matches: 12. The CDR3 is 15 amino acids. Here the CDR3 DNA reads TGTGCCAGCAGATTGGACAGGGGCTCAGCCCCTGGCTACACCTTC. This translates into CASRLDRGSAPGYTF.

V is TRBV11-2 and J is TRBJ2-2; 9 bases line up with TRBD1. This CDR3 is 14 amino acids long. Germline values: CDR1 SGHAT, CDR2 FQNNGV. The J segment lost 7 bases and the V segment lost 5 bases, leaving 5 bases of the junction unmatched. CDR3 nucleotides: TGTGCCAGCAGCAGACAGGGGGATATCGGGGAGCTGTTTTTT. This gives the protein CASSRQGDIGELFF.

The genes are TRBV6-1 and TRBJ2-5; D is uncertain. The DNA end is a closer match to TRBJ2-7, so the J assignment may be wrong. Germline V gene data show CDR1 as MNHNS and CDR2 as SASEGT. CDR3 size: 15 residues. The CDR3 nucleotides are TGTGCCAGCAGTGAAGGGGCCCCCGGCTCCTACGAGCAGTACTTC. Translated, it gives CASSEGAPGSYEQYF.

The CDR3 bases are TGTGCCAGCAGCGTAGCGACAGGGACAGGTGGTGGCTACACCTTC. The encoded protein is CASSVATGTGGGYTF. The rearrangement links TRBV9 to TRBJ1-2; 8 nucleotides agree with TRBD1. After removal of 0 bases from V and 7 bases from J, the junction contained 8 bases not matched to a gene. Germline CDR1 SGDLS, CDR2 YYNGEE. This CDR3 has 15 residues.

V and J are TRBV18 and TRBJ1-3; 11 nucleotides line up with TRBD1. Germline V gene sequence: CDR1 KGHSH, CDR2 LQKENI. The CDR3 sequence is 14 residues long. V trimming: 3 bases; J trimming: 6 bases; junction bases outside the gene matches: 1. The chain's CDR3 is CASSPDRGQNTIYF. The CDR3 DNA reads TGTGCCAGCTCACCGGACAGGGGGCAAAACACCATATATTTT.

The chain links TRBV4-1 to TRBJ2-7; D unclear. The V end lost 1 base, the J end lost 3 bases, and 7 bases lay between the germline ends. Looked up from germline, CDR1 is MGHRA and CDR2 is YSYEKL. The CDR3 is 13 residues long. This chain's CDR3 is CASSQVSSYEQYF. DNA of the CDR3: TGCGCCAGCAGCCAAGTATCCAGCTACGAGCAGTACTTC.

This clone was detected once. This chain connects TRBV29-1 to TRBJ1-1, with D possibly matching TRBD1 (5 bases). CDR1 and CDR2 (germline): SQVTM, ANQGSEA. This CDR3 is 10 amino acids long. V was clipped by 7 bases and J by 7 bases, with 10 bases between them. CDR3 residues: CSAQGLEAFF. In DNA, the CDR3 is TGCAGCGCCCAGGGACTTGAAGCTTTCTTT.

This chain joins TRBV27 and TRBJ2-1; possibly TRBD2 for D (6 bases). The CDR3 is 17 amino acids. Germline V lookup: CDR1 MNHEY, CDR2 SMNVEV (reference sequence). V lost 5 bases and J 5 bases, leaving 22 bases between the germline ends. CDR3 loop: CASSLQRGVGRHNEQFF. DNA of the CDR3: TGTGCCAGCAGTCTCCAACGCGGGGTTGGGCGGCACAATGAGCAGTTCTTC.

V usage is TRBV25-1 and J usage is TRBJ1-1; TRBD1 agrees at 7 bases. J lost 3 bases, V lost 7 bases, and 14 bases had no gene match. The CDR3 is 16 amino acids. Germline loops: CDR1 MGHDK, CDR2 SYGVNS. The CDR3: CASTSITGERDTEAFF. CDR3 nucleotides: TGTGCCAGCACATCTATAACAGGGGAAAGGGACACTGAAGCTTTCTTT.

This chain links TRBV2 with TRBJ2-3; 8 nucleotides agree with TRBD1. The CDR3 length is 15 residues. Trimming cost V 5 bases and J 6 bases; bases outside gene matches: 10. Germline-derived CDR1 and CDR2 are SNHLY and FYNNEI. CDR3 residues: CASSSRQGLIDTQYF. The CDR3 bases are TGTGCCAGCAGTTCGCGACAGGGGTTGATCGATACGCAGTATTTT.